These 29 T cell receptor beta chains were all obtained from the same sample, sequenced in a study of T cell changes during pregnancy in multiple sclerosis (dated by TCRdb to 2018 to 2020). Library preparation was by the immunoSEQ multiplex PCR assay. The table was pulled from immuneACCESS by TCRdb, which kept in-frame rearrangements only. Such tables lose some clones; where checked, under half of the loss comes from unresolved V genes, and the rest has no known cause. The sample yields 12,000 or so clones; about 88% were counted once. About 15% of the sample is held by the ten biggest clonotypes. The sequencing used CD8+ T cells from peripheral blood mononuclear cells, collected in the second trimester of pregnancy. The source is a female donor in good health, enrolled as a control in a pregnancy study.

The chain has TRBV4-3 and TRBJ2-1; D is ambiguous. CDR3 length: 15 residues. Looked up from germline, CDR1 is LGHNA and CDR2 is YSLEER. Trimming cost V 0 bases and J 0 bases, with 6 bases left between them. CDR3 sequence (DNA): TGCGCCAGCAGCCAAGACCCGAGCTCCTACAATGAGCAGTTCTTC. This sequence encodes CASSQDPSSYNEQFF.

V usage is TRBV5-1 and J usage is TRBJ2-7; TRBD2 matches 8 bases. Germline lookup yields CDR1 SGHRS and CDR2 YFSETQ. This CDR3 region has 16 residues. V lost 3 bases and J lost 0; bases outside the gene matches: 8. CDR3 in amino acids: CASSSDIAGSSYEQYF. CDR3 bases: TGCGCCAGCAGCTCCGATATAGCGGGGTCCTCCTACGAGCAGTACTTC.

The V gene is TRBV7-8, the J gene TRBJ2-1, with 7 bases fitting TRBD1. CDR1 is SGHVS, CDR2 FQNEAQ, per germline. Trimming took 7 bases from V and 3 from J; bases not matched to a gene: 12. The CDR3 runs to 16 residues. The DNA of the CDR3 is TGTGCCAGCACCCCAGGTGGGACAGATTTCTACAATGAGCAGTTCTTC. Translating it yields CASTPGGTDFYNEQFF.

J is TRBJ1-1 and V is TRBV30; D ambiguous. In germline, CDR1 is GTSNPN, CDR2 SVGIG (reference sequence). The CDR3 is made up of 14 amino acids. The V and J ends lost 0 bases and 2 bases respectively, with 10 bases between them. The CDR3, as DNA: TGTGCCTGGAGTGTACCCGTGGCAAACACTGAAGCTTTCTTT. This sequence encodes CAWSVPVANTEAFF.

This chain uses TRBV4-3 with TRBJ1-2; TRBD1 might be the D (5 bases). The V and J ends lost 3 bases and 2 bases respectively, with 16 bases between them. This CDR3 has 16 amino acids. Looked up from germline, CDR1 is LGHNA and CDR2 is YSLEER. CDR3 amino acids: CASSHYTEGPNYGYTF. CDR3 DNA sequence: TGCGCCAGCAGCCACTATACGGAGGGACCAAACTATGGCTACACCTTC.

The chain links TRBV4-1 to TRBJ2-2, with D possibly being TRBD2 (6 bases). The CDR3 sequence is 17 residues long. Germline V gene sequence: CDR1 MGHRA, CDR2 YSYEKL. The germline V and J ends were trimmed by 0 bases and 1 base, with 12 bases remaining between them. This CDR3 is CASSQDVEGMNTGELFF. The CDR3 DNA reads TGCGCCAGCAGCCAAGATGTGGAGGGGATGAACACCGGGGAGCTGTTTTTT.

The table lists this clone with a count of one. The genes are TRBV13 and TRBJ1-1; 9 nucleotides align to TRBD1. The CDR3 has 14 amino acids. Germline assignment: CDR1 PRHDT and CDR2 FYEKMQ (reference sequence). V trimming: 5 bases; J trimming: 5 bases; junction bases outside the gene matches: 6. CDR3 DNA sequence: TGTGCCAGCAGCCTAAACAGGGGGCGGACTGAAGCTTTCTTT. Its protein is CASSLNRGRTEAFF.

The J gene is TRBJ2-3, the V gene TRBV7-2; 9 bases match TRBD2. Per germline, CDR1 SGHTA and CDR2 FQGNSA. With 5 bases clipped from V and 6 bases from J, the junction kept 3 bases outside the gene matches. The length of the CDR3 is 13 residues. CDR3 sequence: CASSTGLADTQYF. In nucleotides, the CDR3 is TGTGCCAGCAGCACCGGACTAGCGGATACGCAGTATTTT.

This clone was seen only a few times. The gene calls are TRBV13 and TRBJ1-6, with D tentatively TRBD1 (5 bases). V lost 2 bases, J lost 7 bases, and 9 bases lay in between. CDR3 length: 14 amino acids. The germline CDR1 and CDR2 sequences are PRHDT and FYEKMQ (reference sequence). The CDR3 region is CASSLSRVNSPLHF. The CDR3 DNA sequence: TGTGCCAGCAGCTTATCCAGGGTGAATTCACCCCTCCACTTT.

This sequence joins TRBV11-2 and TRBJ2-7, with no clear D. The germline gives CDR1 SGHAT, CDR2 FQNNGV. The CDR3 contains 13 residues. V gave up 5 bases and J gave up 9 bases, with 17 bases separating them. CDR3 coding DNA: TGTGCCAGCAGCCGAACTAACACCGGCGGGCAGTACTTC. Translated: CASSRTNTGGQYF.

CDR3 residues: CASSPSGQGASIAGVPNTGELFF. DNA of the CDR3: TGTGCCAGCAGCCCCTCGGGACAGGGGGCTTCTATAGCGGGAGTACCGAACACCGGGGAGCTGTTTTTT. V usage is TRBV9 and J usage is TRBJ2-2, with TRBD1 identical over 12 bases. Germline V gene sequence: CDR1 SGDLS, CDR2 YYNGEE. The CDR3 loop spans 23 amino acids. Germline trimming cut 4 bases from V and 0 bases from J; bases unmatched to any gene: 22. The full variable domain, in which reference TRBV9 and TRBJ2-2 provide the parts outside the CDR3, is DSGVTQTPKHLITATGQRVTLRCSPRSGDLSVYWYQQSLDQGLQFLIQYYNGEERAKGNILERFSAQQFPDLHSELNLSSLELGDSALYFCASSPSGQGASIAGVPNTGELFFGEGSRLTVL.

The V gene is TRBV15, the J gene TRBJ1-1, with D unclear. In germline, CDR1 is LNHNV, CDR2 YYDKDF (reference sequence). Trimming took off 1 base at V and 4 bases at J, with 13 bases between the two ends. The CDR3 loop spans 15 amino acids. The CDR3 DNA is TGTGCCACCAGCAGAGGTCAAGTGGTGAGCACTGAAGCTTTCTTT. This encodes CATSRGQVVSTEAFF. The whole variable domain, remainder taken from reference TRBV15 and TRBJ1-1, is DAMVIQNPRYQVTQFGKPVTLSCSQTLNHNVMYWYQQKSSQAPKLLFHYYDKDFNNEADTPDNFQSRRPNTSFCFLDIRSPGLGDTAMYLCATSRGQVVSTEAFFGQGTRLTVV.

The J gene is TRBJ2-2, the V gene TRBV7-9; the match to TRBD2 covers 7 bases. The CDR3 loop spans 15 amino acids. CDR1 and CDR2 from the germline V gene are SEHNR and FQNEAQ (reference sequence). The junction had 8 bases not matched to a gene; V was cut back by 3 bases and J by 7 bases. CDR3 in DNA: TGTGCCAGCAGCTTGGGCTCGGGAGGCTTCGGGGAGCTGTTTTTT. Protein: CASSLGSGGFGELFF.

The gene calls are TRBV30 and TRBJ1-2; tentative D call: TRBD1 (6 bases). Germline V CDR1 and CDR2: GTSNPN, SVGIG (reference sequence). The CDR3 contains 13 residues. Trimming removed 1 base at V and 6 bases at J, with 12 bases between. CDR3 sequence (DNA): TGTGCCTGGAGTGAGGGCAGGGGAAATGGCTACACCTTC. Translated, it gives CAWSEGRGNGYTF.

This chain joins TRBV27 and TRBJ2-3; 7 nucleotides match TRBD2. The CDR3 extends over 15 amino acids. From germline, CDR1 is MNHEY and CDR2 SMNVEV (reference sequence). Trimming took 6 bases from V and 3 from J; bases not matched to a gene: 9. CDR3 region: CASSLRLAETDTQYF. The CDR3 coding sequence is TGTGCCAGCAGCCTTAGGCTAGCGGAGACAGATACGCAGTATTTT.

This chain joins TRBV4-1 and TRBJ1-5; no definite D call. This CDR3 has 17 amino acids. V was trimmed by 0 bases and J by 0 bases, leaving 12 bases between them. Germline V gene sequence: CDR1 MGHRA, CDR2 YSYEKL. CDR3 in amino acids: CASSQDIRGISNQPQHF. The CDR3 coding sequence is TGCGCCAGCAGCCAAGATATTCGCGGGATTAGCAATCAGCCCCAGCATTTT.

The rearrangement uses TRBV19 and TRBJ1-4; the D gene is possibly TRBD1 (5 bases). V was clipped by 5 bases and J by 3 bases, with 13 bases between them. CDR1 and CDR2 (germline): LNHDA, SQIVND (reference sequence). This CDR3 is built from 15 residues. The CDR3 spells CASSFRRGANEKLFF. In DNA form, the CDR3 reads TGTGCCAGTAGTTTCCGTAGGGGTGCTAATGAAAAACTGTTTTTT.

By sample share, this clone is large. The rearrangement links TRBV14 to TRBJ2-7; the D gene is possibly TRBD1 (6 bases). Trimming stripped 2 bases from V and 5 bases from J, with 10 bases between. CDR3 length: 13 residues. Germline CDR1 SGHDN, CDR2 FVKESK. The CDR3 region has the DNA TGTGCCAGCAGCCAACGCCGGGACAACGAGCAGTACTTC. Protein sequence: CASSQRRDNEQYF.

The genes are TRBV2 and TRBJ2-2, with a weak D call TRBD2 (6 bases). V lost 10 bases to trimming and J lost 4 bases, with 16 bases between them. CDR3 size: 14 residues. Germline V gene sequence: CDR1 SNHLY, CDR2 FYNNEI. CDR3: CATETRDGTGELFF. CDR3 sequence (DNA): TGTGCCACCGAGACGCGGGACGGCACCGGGGAGCTGTTTTTT.

The chain couples TRBV6-4 to TRBJ2-1; D possibly corresponds to TRBD2 (5 bases). This CDR3 contains 14 residues. Deletions cut 5 bases from V and 8 bases from J, with 16 bases between. In germline, CDR1 is MRHNA, CDR2 SNTAGT. CDR3 amino acids: CASSPSAGTDEQFF. The DNA of the CDR3 is TGTGCCAGCAGTCCTTCGGCGGGTACGGATGAGCAGTTCTTC.

V gene TRBV7-9 combines with J gene TRBJ2-7, with 10 bases matching TRBD1. The germline CDR1 and CDR2 sequences are SEHNR and FQNEAQ (reference sequence). The trim removed 5 bases at V and 5 bases at J, leaving 12 bases unmatched. This CDR3 spans 16 amino acids. The CDR3 bases are TGTGCCAGCAGCACCTCCGGGACAGGGGCCCGGAACGAGCAGTACTTC. Translating gives CASSTSGTGARNEQYF.

The J gene is TRBJ2-5, the V gene TRBV25-1; TRBD2 might be the D (5 bases). The CDR3 has 14 residues. Trimming took off 3 bases at V and 4 bases at J, with 12 bases between the two ends. CDR1 MGHDK and CDR2 SYGVNS come from the germline V gene. CDR3 in DNA: TGTGCCAGCAGTGATCGTAGCCTAGCAGAGACCCAGTACTTC. Translating it yields CASSDRSLAETQYF. Using reference TRBV25-1 and TRBJ2-5 for the parts outside the CDR3, the full variable domain is EADIYQTPRYLVIGTGKKITLECSQTMGHDKMYWYQQDPGMELHLIHYSYGVNSTEKGDLSSESTVSRIRTEHFPLTLESARPSHTSQYLCASSDRSLAETQYFGPGTRLLVL.

This chain connects TRBV7-8 to TRBJ1-1, with D perhaps matching TRBD1 (6 bases). V lost 3 bases, J lost 0 bases, and 14 bases lay in between. The CDR3 covers 16 residues. The germline V gene has CDR1 SGHVS and CDR2 FQNEAQ. Here the CDR3 reads CASSLQPGHLNTEAFF. CDR3 sequence (DNA): TGTGCCAGCAGCTTGCAACCGGGACACCTGAACACTGAAGCTTTCTTT. The whole variable domain, filled in from reference TRBV7-8 and TRBJ1-1, reads GAGVSQSPRYKVAKRGQDVALRCDPISGHVSLFWYQQALGQGPEFLTYFQNEAQLDKSGLPSDRFFAERPEGSVSTLKIQRTQQEDSAVYLCASSLQPGHLNTEAFFGQGTRLTVV.

The chain links TRBV4-1 to TRBJ2-1, with D tentatively TRBD1 (6 bases). Germline V CDR1 and CDR2: MGHRA, YSYEKL. The CDR3 loop spans 19 amino acids. V was trimmed by 0 bases and J by 4 bases, leaving 22 bases between them. For the CDR3, the DNA is TGCGCCAGCAGCCAAGATGTAGGGTCGTGGGCAGGGGCATACAATGAGCAGTTCTTC. It translates to CASSQDVGSWAGAYNEQFF.

The count of this clone is one. V and J are TRBV5-5 and TRBJ2-1; TRBD2 matches 10 bases. CDR1 is SGHKS, CDR2 YYEKEE, per germline (reference sequence). The CDR3 sequence is 15 residues long. Losses at the gene ends were 0 bases for V and 6 bases for J; bases not matched to a gene: 3. DNA for the CDR3: TGTGCCAGCAGCTTGGTACTAGCGGGATTCAATGAGCAGTTCTTC. Residues: CASSLVLAGFNEQFF.

The V call is TRBV2, the J call TRBJ2-1; 7 nucleotides match TRBD1. Per germline, CDR1 SNHLY and CDR2 FYNNEI. The J segment lost 4 bases and the V segment lost 4 bases, leaving 4 bases of the junction unmatched. The CDR3 runs to 14 residues. CDR3 coding DNA: TGTGCCAGCAGTGGACAGGGTCTTTACAATGAGCAGTTCTTC. This translates into CASSGQGLYNEQFF.

The table lists this clone with a few counts. The CDR3, as DNA: TGCGCCAGCAGCTGGGACAAAGCCTACGAGCAGTACTTC. This codes for CASSWDKAYEQYF. The chain carries TRBV5-1 and TRBJ2-7, with D perhaps matching TRBD1 (6 bases). V lost 3 bases, J lost 2 bases, and 9 bases lay in between. This CDR3 contains 13 residues. From germline, CDR1 is SGHRS and CDR2 YFSETQ.

This rearrangement joins TRBV6-5 to TRBJ2-7, with D uncertain. Looked up from germline, CDR1 is MNHEY and CDR2 is SVGAGI. Trimming cost V 6 bases and J 0 bases, with 9 bases left between them. The CDR3 extends over 13 amino acids. The CDR3 here is CASSLDGSYEQYF. The DNA for the CDR3 is TGTGCCAGCAGCCTAGACGGCTCCTACGAGCAGTACTTC.

The chain carries TRBV9 and TRBJ2-7, with 7 nucleotides matching TRBD1. Germline V CDR1 and CDR2: SGDLS, YYNGEE. The CDR3 is 12 residues long. The V gene end was trimmed by 3 bases and the J gene end by 4 bases; junction bases not matched to a gene: 1. In DNA, the CDR3 is TGTGCCAGCAGCGGGACAGGATACGAGCAGTACTTC. Translating it yields CASSGTGYEQYF.